This T cell receptor beta chain was identified in a study of blood T cell repertoires in COVID-19. Study summary: The United States, Italy and Spain provided the acute and convalescent COVID-19 samples. Sample material is recorded as cDNA or gDNA derived from T cells, B-cell-depleted T cells, or PBMCs.

Losses at the gene ends were 7 bases for V and 4 bases for J; bases not matched to a gene: 2. CDR3 length: 13 amino acids. Authors' methods: Cell counts per sample came from amplifying reference gene primers. Clones were sequenced by immunoSEQ multiplex PCR, and TCRdb holds only the in-frame ones, with some missing. The V and J calls and the clone size are those of that table, but D and trimming were determined from the DNA. Among about 190,000 clones listed, approximately 80% were seen once. Source material: peripheral blood. This chain uses TRBV12-3 or TRBV12-4 with TRBJ1-5, with 9 bases identical to TRBD1. This clonotype was sampled from a woman between 50 and 59 years old with acute or convalescent COVID-19. CDR3 protein: CASKQGANQPQHF. CDR3 coding DNA: TGTGCCAGCAAACAGGGGGCGAATCAGCCCCAGCATTTT.